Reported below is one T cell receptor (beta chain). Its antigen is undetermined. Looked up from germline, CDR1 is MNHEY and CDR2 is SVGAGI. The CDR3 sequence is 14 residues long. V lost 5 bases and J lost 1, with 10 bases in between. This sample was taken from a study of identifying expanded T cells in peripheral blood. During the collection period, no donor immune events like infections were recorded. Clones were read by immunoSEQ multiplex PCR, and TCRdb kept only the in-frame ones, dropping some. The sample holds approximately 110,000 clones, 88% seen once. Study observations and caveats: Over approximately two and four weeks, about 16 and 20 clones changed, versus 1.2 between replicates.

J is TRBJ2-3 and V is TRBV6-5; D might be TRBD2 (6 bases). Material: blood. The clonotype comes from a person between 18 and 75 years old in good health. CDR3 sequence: CASSPAGRTDTQYF. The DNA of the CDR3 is TGTGCCAGCAGTCCCGCGGGACGCACAGATACGCAGTATTTT.